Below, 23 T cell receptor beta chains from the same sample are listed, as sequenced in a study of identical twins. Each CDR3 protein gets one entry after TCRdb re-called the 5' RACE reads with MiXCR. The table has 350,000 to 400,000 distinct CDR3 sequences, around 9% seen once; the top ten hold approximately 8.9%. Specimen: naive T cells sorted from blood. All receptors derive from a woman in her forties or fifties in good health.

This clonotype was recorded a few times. This chain's CDR3 is CASSMANEQFF. The CDR3 coding sequence is TGTGCCAGTAGTATGGCGAATGAGCAGTTCTTC. This chain uses TRBV19 with TRBJ2-1; the D is unclear. Germline V gene lookup returns CDR1 LNHDA and CDR2 SQIVND (reference sequence). V lost 3 bases and J 7 bases, leaving 4 bases between the germline ends. CDR3 length: 11 amino acids.

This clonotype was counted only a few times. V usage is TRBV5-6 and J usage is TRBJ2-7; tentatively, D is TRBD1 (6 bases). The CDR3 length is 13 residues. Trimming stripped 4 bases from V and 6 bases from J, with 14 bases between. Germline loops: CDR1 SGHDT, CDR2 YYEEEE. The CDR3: CASSTGQSPEQYF. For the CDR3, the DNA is TGTGCCAGCAGCACCGGACAGTCTCCCGAGCAGTACTTC.

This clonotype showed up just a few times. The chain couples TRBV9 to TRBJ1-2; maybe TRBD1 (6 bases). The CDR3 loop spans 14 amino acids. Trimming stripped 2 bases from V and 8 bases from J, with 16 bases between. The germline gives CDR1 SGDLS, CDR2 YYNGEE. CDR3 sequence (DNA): TGTGCCAGCAGCGTTGAGGGCAGGGGTGGCGGCTACACCTTC. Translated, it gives CASSVEGRGGGYTF.

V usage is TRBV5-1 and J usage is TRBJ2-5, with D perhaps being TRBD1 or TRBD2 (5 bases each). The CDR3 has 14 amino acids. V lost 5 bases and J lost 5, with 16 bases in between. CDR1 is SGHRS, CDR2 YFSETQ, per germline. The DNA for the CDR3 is TGCGCCAGCAGTCCTCGGGGCCGAGAGGAGACCCAGTACTTC. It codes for CASSPRGREETQYF.

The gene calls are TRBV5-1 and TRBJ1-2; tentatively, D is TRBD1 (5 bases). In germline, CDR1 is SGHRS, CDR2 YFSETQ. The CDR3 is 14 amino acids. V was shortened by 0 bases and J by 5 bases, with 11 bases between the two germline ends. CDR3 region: CASSLASQEYGYTF. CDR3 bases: TGCGCCAGCAGCTTGGCCTCACAGGAGTATGGCTACACCTTC. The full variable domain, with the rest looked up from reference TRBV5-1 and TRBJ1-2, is KAGVTQTPRYLIKTRGQQVTLSCSPISGHRSVSWYQQTPGQGLQFLFEYFSETQRNKGNFPGRFSGRQFSNSRSEMNVSTLELGDSALYLCASSLASQEYGYTFGSGTRLTVV.

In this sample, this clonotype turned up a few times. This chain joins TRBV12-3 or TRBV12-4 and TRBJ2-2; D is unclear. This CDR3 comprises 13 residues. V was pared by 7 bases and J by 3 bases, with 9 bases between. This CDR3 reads CASTPWDTGELFF. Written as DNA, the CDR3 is TGTGCCAGCACCCCATGGGACACCGGGGAGCTGTTTTTT.

CDR3 loop: CASSIRERGTDTQYF. The DNA of the CDR3 is TGTGCCAGCAGCATAAGGGAGAGAGGCACAGATACGCAGTATTTT. V gene TRBV7-9 combines with J gene TRBJ2-3; a possible D gene is TRBD2 (5 bases). The CDR3 is 15 amino acids. Germline-derived CDR1 and CDR2 are SEHNR and FQNEAQ (reference sequence). V lost 5 bases and J lost 1, with 13 bases in between.

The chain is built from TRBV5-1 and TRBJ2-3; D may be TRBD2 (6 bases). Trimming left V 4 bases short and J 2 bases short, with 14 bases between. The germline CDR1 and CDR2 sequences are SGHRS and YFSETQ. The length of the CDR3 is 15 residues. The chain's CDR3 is CASSMTSGHTDTQYF. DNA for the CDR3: TGCGCCAGCAGCATGACTAGTGGGCACACAGATACGCAGTATTTT.

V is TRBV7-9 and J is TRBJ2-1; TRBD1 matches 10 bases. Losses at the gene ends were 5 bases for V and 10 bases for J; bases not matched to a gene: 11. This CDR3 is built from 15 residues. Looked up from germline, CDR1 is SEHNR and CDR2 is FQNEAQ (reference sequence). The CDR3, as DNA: TGTGCCAGCAGCGGGGCGGGGGACAGGGGACGGGAGCAGTTCTTC. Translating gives CASSGAGDRGREQFF.

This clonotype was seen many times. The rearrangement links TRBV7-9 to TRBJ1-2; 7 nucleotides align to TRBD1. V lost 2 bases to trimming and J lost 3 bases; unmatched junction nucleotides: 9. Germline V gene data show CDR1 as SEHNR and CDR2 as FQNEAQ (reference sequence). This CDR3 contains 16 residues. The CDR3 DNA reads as TGTGCCAGCAGCTTACTGACAGGGAAGTTCGACTATGGCTACACCTTC. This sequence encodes CASSLLTGKFDYGYTF.

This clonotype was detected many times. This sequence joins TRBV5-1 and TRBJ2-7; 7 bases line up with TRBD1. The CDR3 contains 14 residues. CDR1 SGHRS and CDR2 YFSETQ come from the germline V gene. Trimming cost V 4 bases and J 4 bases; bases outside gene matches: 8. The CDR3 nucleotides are TGCGCCAGCAGCGTCTCCGGGACAGAGTACGAGCAGTACGTC. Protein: CASSVSGTEYEQYV.

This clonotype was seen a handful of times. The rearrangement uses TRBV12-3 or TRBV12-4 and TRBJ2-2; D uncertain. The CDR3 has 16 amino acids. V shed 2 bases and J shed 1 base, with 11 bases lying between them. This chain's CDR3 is CASSLKGLLNTGELFF. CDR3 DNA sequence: TGTGCCAGCAGTTTAAAAGGGCTTTTGAACACCGGGGAGCTGTTTTTT.

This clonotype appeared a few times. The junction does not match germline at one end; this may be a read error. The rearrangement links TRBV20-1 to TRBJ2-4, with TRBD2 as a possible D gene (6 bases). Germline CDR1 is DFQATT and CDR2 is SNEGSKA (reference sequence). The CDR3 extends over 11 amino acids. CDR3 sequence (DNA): TGCAGTGCTAGCCGAACTGGAGGGGAAAACTTC. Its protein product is CSASRTGGENF.

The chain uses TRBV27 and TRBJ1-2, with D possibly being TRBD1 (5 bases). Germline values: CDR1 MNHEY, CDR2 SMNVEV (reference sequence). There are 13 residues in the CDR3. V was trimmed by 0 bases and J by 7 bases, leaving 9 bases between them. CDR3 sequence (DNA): TGTGCCAGCAGTTTATCGGGGGGGGTTGGCTACACCTTC. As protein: CASSLSGGVGYTF.

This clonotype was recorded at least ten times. For the CDR3, the DNA is TGCGCCAGCTCTCCTCGGGGGGATTATAGCAATCAGCCCCAGCATTTT. Translation gives CASSPRGDYSNQPQHF. This sequence joins TRBV5-1 and TRBJ1-5; D might be TRBD1 (5 bases). V was shortened by 7 bases and J by 0 bases, with 17 bases between the two germline ends. This CDR3 has 16 amino acids. Germline V lookup: CDR1 SGHRS, CDR2 YFSETQ.

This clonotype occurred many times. CDR3 sequence: CASSAFRISNEQFF. Written as DNA, the CDR3 is TGTGCCAGCAGCGCGTTCCGGATTTCCAATGAGCAGTTCTTC. V is TRBV9 and J is TRBJ2-1; D uncertain. Germline values: CDR1 SGDLS, CDR2 YYNGEE. The V and J ends lost 3 bases and 6 bases respectively, with 13 bases between them. The CDR3 sequence is 14 residues long.

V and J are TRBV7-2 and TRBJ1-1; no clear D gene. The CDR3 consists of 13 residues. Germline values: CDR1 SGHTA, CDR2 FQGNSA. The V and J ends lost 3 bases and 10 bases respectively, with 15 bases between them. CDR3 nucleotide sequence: TGTGCCAGCAGCTTCGACATCCTGCCCTCAGCTTTCTTT. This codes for CASSFDILPSAFF.

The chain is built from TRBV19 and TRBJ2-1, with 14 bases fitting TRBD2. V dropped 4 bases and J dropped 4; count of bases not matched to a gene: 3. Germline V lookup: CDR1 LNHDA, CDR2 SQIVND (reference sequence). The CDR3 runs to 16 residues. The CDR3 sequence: CASSTRLAGGYNEQFF. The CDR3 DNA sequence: TGTGCCAGTAGTACCCGACTAGCGGGAGGGTACAATGAGCAGTTCTTC.

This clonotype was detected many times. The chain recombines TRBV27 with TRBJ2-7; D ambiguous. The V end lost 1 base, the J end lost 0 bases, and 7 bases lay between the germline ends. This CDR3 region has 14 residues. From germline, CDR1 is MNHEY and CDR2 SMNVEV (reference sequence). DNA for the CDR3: TGTGCCAGCAGTTTATTATGGAGCTCCTACGAGCAGTACTTC. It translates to CASSLLWSSYEQYF.

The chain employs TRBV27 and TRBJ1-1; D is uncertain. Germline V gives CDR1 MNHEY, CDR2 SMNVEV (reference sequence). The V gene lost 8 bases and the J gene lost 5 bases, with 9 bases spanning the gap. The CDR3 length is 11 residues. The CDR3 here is CASGRVTEAFF. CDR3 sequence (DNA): TGTGCCAGCGGTCGGGTGACTGAAGCTTTCTTT.

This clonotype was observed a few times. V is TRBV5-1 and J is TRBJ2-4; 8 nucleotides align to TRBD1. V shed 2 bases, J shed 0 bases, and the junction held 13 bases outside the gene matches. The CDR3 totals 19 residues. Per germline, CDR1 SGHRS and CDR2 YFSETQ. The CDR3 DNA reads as TGCGCCAGCAGCTTTTCACGTCTAACAGGGGGGCTAGCCAAAAACATTCAGTACTTC. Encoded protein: CASSFSRLTGGLAKNIQYF. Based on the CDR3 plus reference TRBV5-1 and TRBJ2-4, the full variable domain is KAGVTQTPRYLIKTRGQQVTLSCSPISGHRSVSWYQQTPGQGLQFLFEYFSETQRNKGNFPGRFSGRQFSNSRSEMNVSTLELGDSALYLCASSFSRLTGGLAKNIQYFGAGTRLSVL.

CDR3 residues: CASSSDSGNEQFF. In DNA form, the CDR3 reads TGCGCCAGCAGCTCGGACAGCGGTAATGAGCAGTTCTTC. This sequence joins TRBV5-1 and TRBJ2-1; TRBD1 might be the D (6 bases). Trimming took off 3 bases at V and 7 bases at J, with 11 bases between the two ends. In germline, CDR1 is SGHRS, CDR2 YFSETQ. CDR3 length: 13 amino acids.

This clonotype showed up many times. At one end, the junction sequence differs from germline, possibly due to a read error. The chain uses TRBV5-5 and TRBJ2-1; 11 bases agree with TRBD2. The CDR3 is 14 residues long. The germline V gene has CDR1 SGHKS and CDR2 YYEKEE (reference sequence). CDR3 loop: CATSWTSGQIEQFF. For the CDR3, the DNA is TGTGCCACCAGCTGGACTAGCGGGCAGATTGAGCAGTTCTTC.